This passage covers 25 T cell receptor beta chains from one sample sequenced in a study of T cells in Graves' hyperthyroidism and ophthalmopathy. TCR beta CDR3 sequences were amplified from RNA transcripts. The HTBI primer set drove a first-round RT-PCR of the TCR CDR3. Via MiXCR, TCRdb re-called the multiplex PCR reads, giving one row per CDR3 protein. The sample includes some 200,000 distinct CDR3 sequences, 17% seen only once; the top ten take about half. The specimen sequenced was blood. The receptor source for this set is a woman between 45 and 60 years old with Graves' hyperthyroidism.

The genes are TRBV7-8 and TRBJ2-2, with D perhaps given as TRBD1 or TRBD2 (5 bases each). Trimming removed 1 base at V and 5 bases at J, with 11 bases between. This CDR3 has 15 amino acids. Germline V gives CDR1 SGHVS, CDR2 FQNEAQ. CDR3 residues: CASSLEVGGTGELFF. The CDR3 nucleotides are TGTGCCAGCAGCTTAGAAGTTGGGGGTACCGGGGAGCTGTTTTTT.

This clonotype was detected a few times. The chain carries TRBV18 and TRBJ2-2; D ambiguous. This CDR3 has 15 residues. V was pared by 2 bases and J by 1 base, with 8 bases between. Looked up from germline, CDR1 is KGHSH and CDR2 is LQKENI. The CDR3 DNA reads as TGTGCCAGCTCACCAAGGGCGGTGAACACCGGGGAGCTGTTTTTT. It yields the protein CASSPRAVNTGELFF.

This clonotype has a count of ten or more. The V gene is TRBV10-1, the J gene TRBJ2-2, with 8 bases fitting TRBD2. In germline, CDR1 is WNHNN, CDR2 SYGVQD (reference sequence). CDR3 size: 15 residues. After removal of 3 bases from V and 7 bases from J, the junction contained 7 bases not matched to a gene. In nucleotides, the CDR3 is TGCGCCAGCAGTGACCGGGGACTAGGTAACGGGGAGCTGTTTTTT. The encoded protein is CASSDRGLGNGELFF.

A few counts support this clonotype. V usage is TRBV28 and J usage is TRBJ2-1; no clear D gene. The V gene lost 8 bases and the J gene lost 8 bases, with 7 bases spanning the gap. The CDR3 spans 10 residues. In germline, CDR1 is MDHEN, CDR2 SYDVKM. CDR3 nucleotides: TGTGCCAGCTTCGGCTATGAGCAGTTCTTC. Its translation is CASFGYEQFF.

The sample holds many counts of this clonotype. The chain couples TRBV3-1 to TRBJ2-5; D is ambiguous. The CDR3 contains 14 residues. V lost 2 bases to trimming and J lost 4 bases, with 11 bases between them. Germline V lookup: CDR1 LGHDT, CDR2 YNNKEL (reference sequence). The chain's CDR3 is CASSQRTVPETQYF. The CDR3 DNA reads TGTGCCAGCAGCCAAAGGACCGTCCCAGAGACCCAGTACTTC.

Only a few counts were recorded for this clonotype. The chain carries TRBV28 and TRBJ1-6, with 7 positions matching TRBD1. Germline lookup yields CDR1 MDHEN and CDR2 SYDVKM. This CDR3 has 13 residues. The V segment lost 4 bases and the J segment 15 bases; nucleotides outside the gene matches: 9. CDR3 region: CASSSGTARDLHF. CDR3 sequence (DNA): TGTGCCAGCAGTTCCGGGACAGCACGTGACCTCCACTTT.

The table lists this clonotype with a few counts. DNA of the CDR3: TGTGCCAGCAGCCGAGGGGGCGCGGGCGTAGAGACCCAGTACTTC. Protein product: CASSRGGAGVETQYF. V gene TRBV7-2 combines with J gene TRBJ2-5, with 7 bases fitting TRBD1. The CDR3 runs 15 residues. The J segment lost 4 bases and the V segment lost 5 bases, leaving 10 bases of the junction unmatched. In germline, CDR1 is SGHTA, CDR2 FQGNSA.

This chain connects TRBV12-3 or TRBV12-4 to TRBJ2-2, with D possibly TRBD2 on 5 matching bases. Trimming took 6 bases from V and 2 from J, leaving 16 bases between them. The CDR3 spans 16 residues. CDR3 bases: TGTGCCAGCAGGACAAGCGGAGTCGGAAACACCGGGGAGCTGTTTTTT. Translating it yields CASRTSGVGNTGELFF.

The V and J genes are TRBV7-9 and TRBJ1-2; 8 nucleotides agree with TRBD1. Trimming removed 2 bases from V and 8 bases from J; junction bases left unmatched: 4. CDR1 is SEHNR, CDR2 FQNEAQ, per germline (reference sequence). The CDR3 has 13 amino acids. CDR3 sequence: CASSLNTGGGYTF. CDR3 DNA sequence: TGTGCCAGCAGCTTAAACACAGGGGGAGGCTACACCTTC.

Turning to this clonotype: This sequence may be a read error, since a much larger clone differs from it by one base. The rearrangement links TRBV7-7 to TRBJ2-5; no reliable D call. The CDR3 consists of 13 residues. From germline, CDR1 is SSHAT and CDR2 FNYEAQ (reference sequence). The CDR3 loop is CASSLVLQEAQYF. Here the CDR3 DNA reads TGTGCTAGCAGCTTAGTTTTGCAAGAGGCCCAGTACTTC.

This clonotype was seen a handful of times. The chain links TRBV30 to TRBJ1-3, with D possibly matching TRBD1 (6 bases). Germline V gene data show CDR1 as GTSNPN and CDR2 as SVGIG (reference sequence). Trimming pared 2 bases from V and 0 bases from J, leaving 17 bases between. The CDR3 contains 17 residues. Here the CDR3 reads CAWSRWVGGFSGNTIYF. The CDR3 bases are TGTGCCTGGAGTAGGTGGGTTGGGGGCTTCTCTGGAAACACCATATATTTT.

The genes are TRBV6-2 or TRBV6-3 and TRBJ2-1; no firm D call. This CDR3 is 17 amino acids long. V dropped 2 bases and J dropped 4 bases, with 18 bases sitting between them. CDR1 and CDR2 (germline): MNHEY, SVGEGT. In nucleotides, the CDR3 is TGTGCCAGCAGTTACAACCACCCCCCGTTGGGGTACAATGAGCAGTTCTTC. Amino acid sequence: CASSYNHPPLGYNEQFF.

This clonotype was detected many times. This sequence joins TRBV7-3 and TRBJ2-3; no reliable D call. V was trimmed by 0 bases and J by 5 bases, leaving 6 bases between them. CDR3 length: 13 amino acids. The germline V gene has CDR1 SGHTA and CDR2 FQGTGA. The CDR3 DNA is TGTGCCAGCAGCTTAACGCAGATAGATACGCAGTATTTT. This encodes CASSLTQIDTQYF.

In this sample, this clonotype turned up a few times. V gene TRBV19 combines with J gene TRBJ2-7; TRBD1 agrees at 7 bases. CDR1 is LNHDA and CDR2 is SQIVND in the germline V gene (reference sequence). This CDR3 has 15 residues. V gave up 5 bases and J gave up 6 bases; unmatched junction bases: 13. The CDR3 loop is CASSPTQTGWSEQYF. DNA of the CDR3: TGTGCCAGTAGTCCTACCCAGACAGGGTGGAGCGAGCAGTACTTC.

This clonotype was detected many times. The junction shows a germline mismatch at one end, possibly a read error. The CDR3 DNA follows: TGTGCCAGCAGCGTAGCAGGGAACACTGAAGCTTTCTTT. Amino acid sequence: CASSVAGNTEAFF. J is TRBJ1-1 and V is TRBV7-9; D gene ambiguous. Germline V gene lookup returns CDR1 SEHNR and CDR2 FQNEAQ (reference sequence). This CDR3 spans 13 amino acids.

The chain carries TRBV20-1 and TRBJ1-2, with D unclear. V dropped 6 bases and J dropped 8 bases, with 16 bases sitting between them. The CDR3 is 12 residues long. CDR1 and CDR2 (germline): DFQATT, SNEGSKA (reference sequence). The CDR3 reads CSALGRAGGYTF. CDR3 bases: TGCAGTGCCCTCGGGAGGGCGGGCGGCTACACCTTC.

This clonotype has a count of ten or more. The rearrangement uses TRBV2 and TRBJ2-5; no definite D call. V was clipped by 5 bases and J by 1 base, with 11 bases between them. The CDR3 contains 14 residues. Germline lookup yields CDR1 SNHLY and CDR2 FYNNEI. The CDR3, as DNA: TGTGCCAGCAGTCCTTATGGCGGCCAAGAGACCCAGTACTTC. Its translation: CASSPYGGQETQYF.

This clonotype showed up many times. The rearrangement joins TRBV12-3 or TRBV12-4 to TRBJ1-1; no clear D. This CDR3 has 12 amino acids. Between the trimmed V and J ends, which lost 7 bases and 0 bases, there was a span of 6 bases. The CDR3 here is CASTQMNTEAFF. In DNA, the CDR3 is TGTGCCAGCACCCAGATGAACACTGAAGCTTTCTTT.

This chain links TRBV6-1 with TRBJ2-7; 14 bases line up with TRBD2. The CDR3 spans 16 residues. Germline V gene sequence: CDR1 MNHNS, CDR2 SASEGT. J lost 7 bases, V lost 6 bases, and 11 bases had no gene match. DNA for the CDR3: TGTGCCAGCAGAGCCCGACTAGCGGGAGGGGGAGGGGAGCAGTACTTC. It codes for CASRARLAGGGGEQYF.

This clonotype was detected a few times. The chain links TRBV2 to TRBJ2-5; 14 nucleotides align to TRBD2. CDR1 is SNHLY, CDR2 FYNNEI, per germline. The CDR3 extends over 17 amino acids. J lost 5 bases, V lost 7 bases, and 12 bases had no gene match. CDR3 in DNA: TGTGCCAGCATCGGAAGGGGACTAGCGGGAGTGCCTGAGACCCAGTACTTC. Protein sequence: CASIGRGLAGVPETQYF.

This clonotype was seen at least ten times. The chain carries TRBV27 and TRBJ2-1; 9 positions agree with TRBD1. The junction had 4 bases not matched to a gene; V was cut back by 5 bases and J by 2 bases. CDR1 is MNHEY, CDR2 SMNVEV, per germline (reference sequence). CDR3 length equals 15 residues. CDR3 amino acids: CASSLRQGAYNEQFF. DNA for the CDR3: TGTGCCAGCAGTCTCAGACAGGGGGCCTACAATGAGCAGTTCTTC.

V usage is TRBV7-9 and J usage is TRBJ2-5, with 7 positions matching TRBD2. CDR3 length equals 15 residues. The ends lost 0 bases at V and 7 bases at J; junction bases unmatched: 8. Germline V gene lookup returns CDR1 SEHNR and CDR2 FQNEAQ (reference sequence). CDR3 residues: CASSLAGGPEVTQYF. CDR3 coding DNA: TGTGCCAGCAGCTTAGCGGGAGGGCCTGAGGTGACCCAGTACTTC.

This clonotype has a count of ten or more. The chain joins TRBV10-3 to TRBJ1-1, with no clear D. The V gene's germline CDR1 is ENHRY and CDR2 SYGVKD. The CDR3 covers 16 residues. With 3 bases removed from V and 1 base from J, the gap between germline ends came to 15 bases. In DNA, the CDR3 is TGTGCCATCAGTGAATTCCCCGGTACGCCGAACACTGAAGCTTTCTTT. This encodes CAISEFPGTPNTEAFF.

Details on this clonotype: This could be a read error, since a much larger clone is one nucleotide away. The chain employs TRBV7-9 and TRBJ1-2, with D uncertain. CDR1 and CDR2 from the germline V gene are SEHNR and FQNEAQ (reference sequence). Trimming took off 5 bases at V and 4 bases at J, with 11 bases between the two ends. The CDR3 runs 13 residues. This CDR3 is CASSPDGIYGYTF. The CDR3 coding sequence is TGTGCCAGCAGCCCGGACGGGATCTATGGCTACACCTTC.

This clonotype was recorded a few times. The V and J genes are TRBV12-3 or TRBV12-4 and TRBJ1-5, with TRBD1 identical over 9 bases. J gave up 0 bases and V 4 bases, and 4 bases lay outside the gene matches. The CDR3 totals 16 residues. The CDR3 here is CASSSGQGSSNQPQHF. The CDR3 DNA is TGTGCCAGCAGTTCAGGACAGGGGAGTAGCAATCAGCCCCAGCATTTT.